These T cell receptor beta chains were read from a single sample in a study of breast tumors, draining lymph nodes, adjacent tissues. Via MiXCR, TCRdb re-called the multiplex PCR reads, giving one row per CDR3 protein. Among about 22,000 distinct CDR3 sequences listed, 64% were seen once. Input material: tumor-adjacent breast tissue. The source is a female donor with breast cancer. Some clones in this sample may be carry-over from other donors' samples. The CDR3 runs from the conserved cysteine through the conserved F or W. The D gene is left open where the match is weak. Clone size, where shown, is once, few, many, or a class for clones that have expanded.

v_call: TRBV6-5
d_call: TRBD1
clone_size: NA
j_call: TRBJ1-5
cdr3_aa: CASSTGVQPQHF
cdr3_nt: TGTGCCAGCAGTACAGGGGTTCAGCCCCAGCATTTT

v_call: TRBV15
d_call: TRBD1
clone_size: NA
j_call: TRBJ2-7
cdr3_aa: CATSSLGTGAYEQYF
cdr3_nt: TGTGCCACCAGCAGCCTCGGGACAGGGGCTTACGAGCAGTACTTC

v_call: TRBV6-1
d_call: NA
clone_size: NA
j_call: TRBJ1-5
cdr3_aa: CASRETGNQPQHF
cdr3_nt: TGTGCCAGCAGAGAGACAGGTAATCAGCCCCAGCATTTT

v_call: TRBV5-1
d_call: NA
clone_size: NA
j_call: TRBJ2-7
cdr3_aa: CASSQGRMIYEQYF
cdr3_nt: TGTGCCAGCAGCCAAGGACGCATGATCTACGAGCAGTACTTC

v_call: TRBV15
d_call: TRBD1
clone_size: NA
j_call: TRBJ2-7
cdr3_aa: CATSRETGDHEQYF
cdr3_nt: TGTGCCACCAGCAGAGAGACAGGGGACCACGAGCAGTACTTC

v_call: TRBV6-5
d_call: NA
clone_size: NA
j_call: TRBJ1-4
cdr3_aa: CASSLTASTTNEKLFF
cdr3_nt: TGTGCCAGCAGTTTGACAGCTAGCACAACTAATGAAAAACTGTTTTTT

v_call: TRBV24-1
d_call: TRBD2
clone_size: NA
j_call: TRBJ2-1
cdr3_aa: CATSDPTSGIGREQFF
cdr3_nt: TGTGCCACCAGTGATCCCACTAGCGGGATTGGAAGGGAGCAGTTCTTC

v_call: TRBV9
d_call: NA
clone_size: NA
j_call: TRBJ2-2
cdr3_aa: CASSRTEGAAGELFF
cdr3_nt: TGTGCCAGCAGCCGAACGGAGGGGGCAGCCGGGGAGCTGTTTTTT

v_call: TRBV4-2
d_call: NA
clone_size: once
j_call: TRBJ1-2
cdr3_aa: CASSQSTGSNYGYTF
cdr3_nt: TGTGCCAGCAGCCAGTCCACAGGGAGTAACTATGGCTACACCTTC

v_call: TRBV7-2
d_call: NA
clone_size: medium-sized
j_call: TRBJ1-5
cdr3_aa: CASSLQGNQPQHF
cdr3_nt: TGTGCCAGCAGCTTACAGGGCAATCAGCCCCAGCATTTT

v_call: TRBV5-1
d_call: TRBD1
clone_size: few
j_call: TRBJ1-6
cdr3_aa: CASSLGQGVDNSPLHF
cdr3_nt: TGCGCCAGCAGCCTCGGGCAGGGGGTCGACAATTCACCCCTCCACTTT

v_call: TRBV7-3
d_call: NA
clone_size: few
j_call: TRBJ2-1
cdr3_aa: CASSLDGNENEQFF
cdr3_nt: TGTGCCAGCAGCTTAGATGGAAATGAGAATGAGCAGTTCTTC

v_call: TRBV29-1
d_call: NA
clone_size: NA
j_call: TRBJ2-2
cdr3_aa: CSVEDPDGNTGELFF
cdr3_nt: TGCAGCGTTGAAGACCCCGACGGTAACACCGGGGAGCTGTTTTTT

v_call: TRBV10-2
d_call: TRBD2
clone_size: NA
j_call: TRBJ2-7
cdr3_aa: CASSEKAGAPYEQYF
cdr3_nt: TGCGCCAGCAGTGAGAAAGCGGGAGCTCCCTACGAGCAGTACTTC

v_call: TRBV7-2
d_call: NA
clone_size: many
j_call: TRBJ2-3
cdr3_aa: CASSLVPYRTADTQYF
cdr3_nt: TGTGCCAGCAGCTTAGTACCTTACAGGACCGCAGATACGCAGTATTTT

v_call: TRBV7-2
d_call: NA
clone_size: medium-sized
j_call: TRBJ2-7
cdr3_aa: CASSNPGGPRRYEQYF
cdr3_nt: TGTGCCAGCAGCAATCCCGGGGGCCCGAGGCGTTACGAGCAGTACTTC

v_call: TRBV6-6
d_call: NA
clone_size: NA
j_call: TRBJ2-7
cdr3_aa: CASSAPGQISYEQYF
cdr3_nt: TGTGCCAGCAGTGCCCCCGGACAGATCTCCTACGAGCAGTACTTC

v_call: TRBV5-1
d_call: TRBD1
clone_size: NA
j_call: TRBJ2-5
cdr3_aa: CASSIEGGRNQETQYF
cdr3_nt: TGCGCCAGCAGCATCGAAGGGGGCCGTAACCAAGAGACCCAGTACTTC

v_call: TRBV25-1
d_call: NA
clone_size: NA
j_call: TRBJ2-2
cdr3_aa: CASTPRETGELFF
cdr3_nt: TGTGCCAGCACACCTCGAGAGACCGGGGAGCTGTTTTTT

v_call: TRBV29-1
d_call: TRBD1
clone_size: few
j_call: TRBJ1-6
cdr3_aa: CSTWDSYNSPLHF
cdr3_nt: TGCAGCACCTGGGACAGCTATAATTCACCCCTCCACTTT

v_call: TRBV2
d_call: NA
clone_size: NA
j_call: TRBJ1-2
cdr3_aa: CASSGGSYGYTF
cdr3_nt: TGTGCCAGCAGTGGGGGCTCCTATGGCTACACCTTC

v_call: TRBV6-1
d_call: NA
clone_size: NA
j_call: TRBJ2-2
cdr3_aa: CASRQLLSNTGELFF
cdr3_nt: TGTGCCAGCCGACAGCTCCTGTCGAACACCGGGGAGCTGTTTTTT

v_call: TRBV4-2
d_call: NA
clone_size: NA
j_call: TRBJ2-7
cdr3_aa: CASSNAYEQYF
cdr3_nt: TGTGCCAGCAGCAATGCATACGAGCAGTACTTC

v_call: TRBV10-3
d_call: NA
clone_size: NA
j_call: TRBJ2-7
cdr3_aa: CATSQERSYEQYF
cdr3_nt: TGTGCCACCAGTCAGGAGCGCTCCTACGAGCAGTACTTC

v_call: TRBV7-2
d_call: NA
clone_size: NA
j_call: TRBJ1-5
cdr3_aa: CASSPKGVGFDQPQHF
cdr3_nt: TGTGCCAGCAGCCCGAAAGGGGTAGGGTTCGACCAGCCCCAGCATTTT

v_call: TRBV9
d_call: NA
clone_size: once
j_call: TRBJ2-3
cdr3_aa: CASSGVDTQYF
cdr3_nt: TGTGCCAGCAGCGGTGTGGATACGCAGTATTTT

v_call: TRBV24-1
d_call: TRBD2
clone_size: once
j_call: TRBJ2-3
cdr3_aa: CATGTSGRASTDTQYF
cdr3_nt: TGTGCCACGGGGACTAGCGGGAGGGCCAGCACAGATACGCAGTATTTT

v_call: TRBV6-1
d_call: NA
clone_size: NA
j_call: TRBJ2-5
cdr3_aa: CASSEARGQTGTQYF
cdr3_nt: TGTGCCAGCAGTGAAGCGAGGGGACAAACGGGGACCCAGTACTTC

v_call: TRBV19
d_call: NA
clone_size: once
j_call: TRBJ2-2
cdr3_aa: CASSIGHTNTGELFF
cdr3_nt: TGTGCCAGTAGTATAGGCCACACGAACACCGGGGAGCTGTTTTTT

v_call: TRBV10-1
d_call: NA
clone_size: NA
j_call: TRBJ2-3
cdr3_aa: CASSAGNTDTQYF
cdr3_nt: TGCGCCAGCAGTGCAGGGAACACAGATACGCAGTATTTT

v_call: TRBV7-2
d_call: NA
clone_size: NA
j_call: TRBJ2-7
cdr3_aa: CASSLRASIYEQYF
cdr3_nt: TGTGCCAGCAGCTTAAGGGCATCCATCTACGAGCAGTACTTC

v_call: TRBV7-2
d_call: NA
clone_size: NA
j_call: TRBJ1-2
cdr3_aa: CASRMAGSPLGYTF
cdr3_nt: TGTGCCAGCAGAATGGCAGGGAGCCCCCTTGGCTACACCTTC

v_call: TRBV7-2
d_call: NA
clone_size: NA
j_call: TRBJ1-5
cdr3_aa: CASSLEGAKQPQHF
cdr3_nt: TGTGCCAGCAGCTTAGAAGGAGCTAAGCAGCCCCAGCATTTT

v_call: TRBV7-9
d_call: NA
clone_size: NA
j_call: TRBJ1-6
cdr3_aa: CATSREGYPLHF
cdr3_nt: TGTGCCACCAGCAGGGAAGGCTATCCCCTCCACTTT

v_call: TRBV5-1
d_call: NA
clone_size: NA
j_call: TRBJ1-2
cdr3_aa: CASSLDRVGYTF
cdr3_nt: TGCGCCAGCAGCTTGGACAGGGTCGGCTACACCTTC

v_call: TRBV15
d_call: TRBD1
clone_size: NA
j_call: TRBJ2-7
cdr3_aa: CATSRDRGTGYNEQYF
cdr3_nt: TGTGCCACCAGCAGAGATAGGGGGACAGGGTATAACGAGCAGTACTTC

v_call: TRBV6-5
d_call: TRBD2
clone_size: NA
j_call: TRBJ2-1
cdr3_aa: CASSYSGTSGSPYNEQLF
cdr3_nt: TGTGCTAGCAGTTACTCGGGGACTAGCGGGAGCCCCTACAATGAGCAGCTCTTC

v_call: TRBV29-1
d_call: TRBD1
clone_size: NA
j_call: TRBJ1-2
cdr3_aa: CSVFGQGARGYTF
cdr3_nt: TGCAGCGTCTTCGGACAGGGGGCGCGTGGCTACACCTTC

v_call: TRBV2
d_call: NA
clone_size: medium-sized
j_call: TRBJ2-5
cdr3_aa: CASRRPTETQYF
cdr3_nt: TGTGCCAGCAGACGGCCAACGGAGACCCAGTACTTC

v_call: TRBV3-1
d_call: NA
clone_size: NA
j_call: TRBJ1-6
cdr3_aa: CASSQGPSYNSPLHF
cdr3_nt: TGTGCCAGCAGCCAAGGACCTTCCTATAATTCACCCCTCCACTTT

v_call: TRBV15
d_call: NA
clone_size: NA
j_call: TRBJ1-4
cdr3_aa: CATSPNSGTSEKLFF
cdr3_nt: TGTGCCACCAGTCCCAACTCCGGGACATCTGAAAAACTGTTTTTT

v_call: TRBV24-1
d_call: TRBD2
clone_size: few
j_call: TRBJ2-1
cdr3_aa: CATNLGGAGGNEQFF
cdr3_nt: TGTGCCACCAATCTCGGGGGGGCCGGGGGAAATGAGCAGTTCTTC

v_call: TRBV5-6
d_call: NA
clone_size: medium-sized
j_call: TRBJ2-7
cdr3_aa: CASSRSGPLVGEQYF
cdr3_nt: TGTGCCAGCAGCCGGAGCGGGCCCCTTGTCGGCGAGCAGTACTTC

v_call: TRBV7-9
d_call: NA
clone_size: NA
j_call: TRBJ1-2
cdr3_aa: CASSFLERGGYTF
cdr3_nt: TGTGCCAGCAGCTTTCTGGAGCGGGGTGGCTACACCTTC

v_call: TRBV7-8
d_call: NA
clone_size: NA
j_call: TRBJ1-2
cdr3_aa: CASSLSNRDYGYTF
cdr3_nt: TGTGCCAGCAGCTTATCGAACAGGGACTATGGCTACACCTTC

v_call: TRBV14
d_call: TRBD1
clone_size: NA
j_call: TRBJ2-7
cdr3_aa: CASSQVGDRIYEPYF
cdr3_nt: TGTGCCAGCAGCCAAGTGGGGGACAGAATATACGAGCCGTACTTC

v_call: TRBV5-4
d_call: TRBD1
clone_size: medium-sized
j_call: TRBJ1-4
cdr3_aa: CASSTRQGNNEKLFF
cdr3_nt: TGTGCCAGCAGCACCCGACAGGGAAACAACGAAAAACTGTTTTTT

v_call: TRBV2
d_call: TRBD1
clone_size: NA
j_call: TRBJ2-5
cdr3_aa: CASSEADGRGQETQYF
cdr3_nt: TGTGCCAGCAGTGAAGCAGACGGCAGGGGGCAAGAGACCCAGTACTTC

v_call: TRBV9
d_call: TRBD1
clone_size: medium-sized
j_call: TRBJ2-7
cdr3_aa: CASSRTGNYEQYF
cdr3_nt: TGTGCCAGCAGCAGGACAGGGAACTACGAGCAGTACTTC

v_call: TRBV7-2
d_call: TRBD1
clone_size: once
j_call: TRBJ2-5
cdr3_aa: CASSGTGLGETQYF
cdr3_nt: TGTGCCAGCAGCGGGACAGGGCTGGGGGAGACCCAGTACTTC

v_call: TRBV11-3
d_call: NA
clone_size: once
j_call: TRBJ1-4
cdr3_aa: CASSPSFTAANEKLFF
cdr3_nt: TGTGCCAGCAGCCCGAGTTTCACGGCGGCTAATGAAAAACTGTTTTTT